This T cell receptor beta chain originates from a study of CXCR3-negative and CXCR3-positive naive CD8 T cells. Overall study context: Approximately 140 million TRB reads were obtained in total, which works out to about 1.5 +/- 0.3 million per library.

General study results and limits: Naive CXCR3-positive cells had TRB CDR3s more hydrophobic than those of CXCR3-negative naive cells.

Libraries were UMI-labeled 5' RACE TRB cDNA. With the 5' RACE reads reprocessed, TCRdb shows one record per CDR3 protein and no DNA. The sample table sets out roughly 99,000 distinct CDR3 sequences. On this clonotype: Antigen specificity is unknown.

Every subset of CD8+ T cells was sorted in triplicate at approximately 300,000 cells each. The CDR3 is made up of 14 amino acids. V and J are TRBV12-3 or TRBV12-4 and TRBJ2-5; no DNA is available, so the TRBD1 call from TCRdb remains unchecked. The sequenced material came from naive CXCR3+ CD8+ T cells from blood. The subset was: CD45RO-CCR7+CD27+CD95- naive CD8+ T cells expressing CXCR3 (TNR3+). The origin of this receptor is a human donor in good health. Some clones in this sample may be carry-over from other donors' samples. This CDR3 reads CASSAPGQQETQYF.